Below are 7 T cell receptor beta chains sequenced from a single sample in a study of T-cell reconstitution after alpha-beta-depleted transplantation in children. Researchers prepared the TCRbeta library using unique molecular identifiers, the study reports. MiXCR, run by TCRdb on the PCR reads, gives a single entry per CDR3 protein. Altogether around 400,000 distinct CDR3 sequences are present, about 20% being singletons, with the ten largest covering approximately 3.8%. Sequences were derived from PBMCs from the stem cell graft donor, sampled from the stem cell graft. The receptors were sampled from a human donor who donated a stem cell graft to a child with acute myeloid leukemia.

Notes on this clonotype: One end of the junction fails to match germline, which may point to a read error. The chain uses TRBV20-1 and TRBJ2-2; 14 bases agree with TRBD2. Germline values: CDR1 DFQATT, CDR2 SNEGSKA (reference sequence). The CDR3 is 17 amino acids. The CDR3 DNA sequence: TGCTGTGCTAGACGACTAGCGGGAGGGCCGAACACCGGGGAGCTGTTTTTT. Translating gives CCARRLAGGPNTGELFF.

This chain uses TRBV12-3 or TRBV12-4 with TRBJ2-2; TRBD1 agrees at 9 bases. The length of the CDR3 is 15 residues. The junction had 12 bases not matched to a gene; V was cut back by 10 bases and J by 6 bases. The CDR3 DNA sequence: TGTGCCATCCATGAGGGACAGGGCCGTGCCGGGGAGCTGTTTTTT. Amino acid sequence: CAIHEGQGRAGELFF.

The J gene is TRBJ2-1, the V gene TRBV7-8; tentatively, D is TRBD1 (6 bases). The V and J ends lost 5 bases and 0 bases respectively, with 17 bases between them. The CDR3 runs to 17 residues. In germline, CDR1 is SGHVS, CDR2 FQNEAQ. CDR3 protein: CASSPRTAVSSYNEQFF. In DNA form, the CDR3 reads TGTGCCAGCAGCCCTAGGACAGCCGTTTCCTCCTACAATGAGCAGTTCTTC.

The CDR3 here is CASSLVEERGQITDTQYF. The CDR3 bases are TGTGCCAGCAGCTTAGTTGAGGAGAGGGGACAGATCACAGATACGCAGTATTTT. This sequence joins TRBV11-2 and TRBJ2-3; TRBD1 aligns across 7 bases. CDR1 and CDR2 (germline): SGHAT, FQNNGV. There are 18 residues in the CDR3. V lost 1 base to trimming and J lost 2 bases; unmatched junction nucleotides: 12.

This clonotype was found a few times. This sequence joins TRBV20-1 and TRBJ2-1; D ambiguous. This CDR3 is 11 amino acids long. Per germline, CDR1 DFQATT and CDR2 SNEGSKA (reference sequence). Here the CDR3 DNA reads TGCAGCACCTACGGAAACAATGAGCAGTTCTTC. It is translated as CSTYGNNEQFF.

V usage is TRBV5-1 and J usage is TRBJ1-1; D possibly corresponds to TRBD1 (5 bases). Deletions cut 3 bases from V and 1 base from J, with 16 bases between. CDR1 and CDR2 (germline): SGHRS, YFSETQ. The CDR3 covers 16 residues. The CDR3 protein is CASSSDPGLTNTEAFF. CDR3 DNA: TGCGCCAGCAGCTCGGACCCGGGACTTACGAACACTGAAGCTTTCTTT.

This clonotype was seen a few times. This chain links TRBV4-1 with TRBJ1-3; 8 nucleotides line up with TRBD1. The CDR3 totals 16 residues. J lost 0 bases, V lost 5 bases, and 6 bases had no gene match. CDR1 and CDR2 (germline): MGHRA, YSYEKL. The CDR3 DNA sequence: TGCGCCAGCAGCGACGGACAGGGTTTCTCTGGAAACACCATATATTTT. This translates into CASSDGQGFSGNTIYF.